Listed below are T cell receptor beta chains from one sample, sequenced in a study of cytomegalovirus exposure and HLA in healthy donors. Only in-frame clones appear in the TCRdb table, and some are missing; sequencing was by immunoSEQ multiplex PCR. The repertoire consists of 150,000 to 200,000 clones, with 75% to 85% occurring once and the leading ten covering 2.3%. Sequencing was carried out using PBMCs. All receptors come from a woman aged 45-65 years in good health and CMV-seronegative. Both conserved end residues are part of each CDR3. The D gene is left open where the match is weak. Clone sizes are given selectively: once, few, many, or a class where the clone is expanded.

V gene	J gene	clone size	D gene	CDR3 protein	CDR3 DNA
TRBV4-3	TRBJ2-2	.	.	CASSHNRELAGELFF	TGCGCCAGCAGCCATAACAGGGAACTGGCCGGGGAGCTGTTTTTT
TRBV29-1	TRBJ2-7	few	.	CSVEGVTKREQYF	TGCAGCGTTGAAGGTGTCACAAAGCGGGAGCAGTACTTC
TRBV5-1	TRBJ2-6	.	.	CASSLETGGANVLTF	TGCGCCAGCAGCTTGGAAACAGGCGGGGCCAACGTCCTGACTTTC
TRBV9	TRBJ1-1	.	TRBD1	CASSEAGTGGRTEAFF	TGTGCCAGCAGCGAAGCCGGGACAGGGGGGCGGACTGAAGCTTTCTTT
TRBV7-2	TRBJ2-2	.	TRBD1	CASSLGVEGALFF	TGTGCCAGCAGCTTGGGGGTAGAGGGGGCGTTGTTTTTT
TRBV10-3	TRBJ2-3	.	TRBD1	CAIRRQGSTDTQYF	TGTGCCATCAGGAGACAGGGAAGCACAGATACGCAGTATTTT
TRBV27	TRBJ1-1	.	.	CASSTYLGGSTEAFF	TGTGCCAGCAGTACCTATCTCGGGGGGAGCACTGAAGCTTTCTTT
TRBV7-9	TRBJ2-5	.	.	CASSLVGGPAETQYF	TGTGCCAGCAGCTTAGTGGGGGGACCGGCGGAGACCCAGTACTTC
TRBV19	TRBJ2-5	.	.	CASSMGHSRGQETQYF	TGTGCCAGTAGTATGGGCCATTCCAGGGGCCAAGAGACCCAGTACTTC
TRBV2	TRBJ2-3	few	TRBD2	CASRRGGGTDTQYF	TGTGCCAGCAGGCGCGGGGGGGGCACAGATACGCAGTATTTT
TRBV7-3	TRBJ2-1	.	TRBD2	CASSSAGVENEQFF	TGTGCCAGCAGTTCAGCGGGGGTTGAAAATGAGCAGTTCTTC
TRBV7-8	TRBJ2-2	.	.	CASSPPSYGELFF	TGTGCCAGCAGCCCCCCGAGCTACGGGGAGCTGTTTTTT
TRBV6-5	TRBJ2-7	.	TRBD1	CASRGTEGEQYF	TGTGCCAGCAGGGGGACAGAGGGCGAGCAGTACTTC
TRBV19	TRBJ2-5	.	TRBD1	CASSIGTGGQETQYF	TGTGCCAGTAGTATAGGGACAGGGGGACAAGAGACCCAGTACTTC
TRBV7-2	TRBJ1-1	.	.	CASSSQGMNTEAFF	TGTGCCAGCAGCTCACAGGGAATGAACACTGAAGCTTTCTTT
TRBV4-2	TRBJ1-4	few	TRBD1	CASSPDRDRKANNEKLFF	TGTGCCAGCAGCCCGGACCGGGACAGAAAGGCTAATAATGAAAAACTGTTTTTT
TRBV9	TRBJ2-2	.	.	CASSVGETGNTGELFF	TGTGCCAGCAGCGTAGGGGAGACAGGGAACACCGGGGAGCTGTTTTTT
TRBV4-3	TRBJ2-1	.	TRBD1	CASSQGQGAPYNEQFF	TGCGCCAGCAGCCAAGGGCAGGGGGCACCGTACAATGAGCAGTTCTTC
TRBV6-6	TRBJ1-4	.	.	CASSYWRGSNEKLFF	TGTGCCAGCAGTTACTGGCGGGGTAGTAATGAAAAACTGTTTTTT
TRBV18	TRBJ2-1	.	.	CASSPPGRVNEQFF	TGTGCCAGCTCACCACCGGGCAGGGTCAATGAGCAGTTCTTC
TRBV19	TRBJ2-5	.	TRBD1	CASSIGTGLGTQYF	TGTGCCAGTAGTATTGGGACAGGGTTGGGGACCCAGTACTTC
TRBV7-9	TRBJ2-1	.	TRBD2	CSSSLEDNGGSSYNEQFF	TGTTCCAGCAGCTTAGAAGACAACGGCGGGAGCTCCTACAATGAGCAGTTCTTC
TRBV30	TRBJ1-4	.	.	CAWGVNEKLFF	TGTGCCTGGGGAGTGAATGAAAAACTGTTTTTT
TRBV27	TRBJ1-3	.	TRBD1	CASSPQTGVGNTIYF	TGTGCCAGCAGTCCACAGACAGGGGTAGGAAACACCATATATTTT
TRBV7-8	TRBJ2-1	.	TRBD2	CASSLRVAGGVSYNEQFF	TGTGCCAGCAGCTTGAGGGTAGCGGGAGGAGTCTCCTACAATGAGCAGTTCTTC
TRBV21-1	TRBJ2-2	.	.	CASSKVRAGLTGELFF	TGTGCCAGCAGCAAAGTACGAGCGGGCCTTACCGGGGAGCTGTTTTTT
TRBV28	TRBJ1-1	.	.	CASSLFGPTEAFF	TGTGCCAGCAGTTTATTCGGTCCCACTGAAGCTTTCTTT
TRBV5-1	TRBJ2-1	.	TRBD1	CASSAGQGSYNEQFF	TGCGCCAGCAGCGCGGGACAGGGGTCCTACAATGAGCAGTTCTTC
TRBV6-1	TRBJ2-5	.	TRBD1	CASSDPHLTGAQETQYF	TGTGCCAGCAGTGATCCTCACCTGACAGGGGCGCAAGAGACCCAGTACTTC
TRBV7-9	TRBJ2-7	few	.	CASSLAYVDEQYF	TGTGCCAGCAGCTTAGCCTACGTCGACGAGCAGTACTTC
TRBV25-1	TRBJ2-3	few	.	CASSEIGTDTQYF	TGTGCCAGCAGTGAAATAGGCACAGATACGCAGTATTTT
TRBV7-9	TRBJ2-3	.	TRBD2	CASSPSASGLPTLVF	TGTGCCAGCAGCCCATCGGCTAGCGGACTACCCACGCTCGTTTTT
TRBV2	TRBJ2-7	.	.	CASTRGGSYEQYF	TGTGCCAGCACGAGAGGCGGCTCCTACGAGCAGTACTTC
TRBV28	TRBJ1-5	.	.	CASSRDIQSQPQHF	TGTGCCAGCAGCCGGGACATACAGAGTCAGCCCCAGCATTTT
TRBV14	TRBJ2-1	.	.	CASDVGGATADNEQFF	TGTGCCAGCGATGTGGGGGGGGCAACGGCGGACAATGAGCAGTTCTTC
TRBV11-2	TRBJ1-1	.	.	CASSFRGGVLLNTEAFF	TGTGCCAGCAGCTTCCGAGGAGGGGTCCTGCTGAACACTGAAGCTTTCTTT
TRBV27	TRBJ1-2	.	.	CASSSHPENYGYTF	TGTGCCAGCAGTTCCCACCCGGAGAACTATGGCTACACCTTC
TRBV19	TRBJ2-1	.	TRBD1	CASAPGQGTYNEQFF	TGTGCCAGTGCACCGGGACAGGGCACCTACAATGAGCAGTTCTTC
TRBV19	TRBJ2-1	.	.	CASKGGTGGKSINEQFF	TGTGCCAGTAAGGGTGGCACGGGGGGCAAGTCTATCAATGAGCAGTTCTTC
TRBV11-2	TRBJ1-1	.	TRBD1	CASSHPGQDSSTEAFF	TGTGCCAGCAGCCACCCCGGACAGGATTCGAGTACTGAAGCTTTCTTT
TRBV21-1	TRBJ1-1	.	.	CASSNRLVAAKLGKNTEAFF	TGTGCCAGCAGCAATCGGCTTGTGGCAGCCAAGTTGGGCAAGAACACTGAAGCTTTCTTT
TRBV7-8	TRBJ2-1	.	TRBD2	CASSYGLAVYNEQFF	TGTGCCAGCAGCTACGGACTAGCGGTTTACAATGAGCAGTTCTTC
TRBV19	TRBJ2-2	.	.	CAGGRFGTGELFF	TGTGCCGGCGGCAGATTCGGCACCGGGGAGCTGTTTTTT
TRBV15	TRBJ1-1	once	.	CATSIQRGGSPMNTEAFF	TGTGCCACCAGCATCCAGAGGGGGGGGAGCCCCATGAACACTGAAGCTTTCTTT
TRBV7-2	TRBJ2-7	.	TRBD2	CASSPGLGTYEQYF	TGTGCCAGCAGCCCTGGACTAGGGACCTACGAGCAGTACTTC
TRBV7-9	TRBJ2-3	.	.	CASSFVSSSTDTQYF	TGTGCCAGCAGCTTCGTTAGCTCGAGCACAGATACGCAGTATTTT
TRBV6-6	TRBJ2-2	.	TRBD2	CASSYPGLAPTGELFF	TGTGCCAGCAGTTACCCGGGACTAGCGCCAACCGGGGAGCTGTTTTTT
TRBV27	TRBJ2-1	few	.	CASSLGGSLRNEQFF	TGTGCCAGCAGTTTAGGCGGGTCCCTCCGCAATGAGCAGTTCTTC
TRBV28	TRBJ1-3	.	.	CASGPPGNTIYF	TGTGCGTCAGGTCCCCCTGGAAACACCATATATTTT
TRBV5-6	TRBJ2-7	medium-sized	.	CASTVSGLGNYEQYF	TGTGCCAGCACCGTTAGCGGTTTGGGGAACTACGAGCAGTACTTC
TRBV6-1	TRBJ2-7	.	TRBD2	CASRKPGLAGAGYF	TGTGCCAGCCGAAAACCGGGACTAGCGGGAGCGGGGTACTTC
TRBV7-2	TRBJ2-7	.	TRBD2	CASSRLAGGYEQYF	TGTGCCAGCAGCCGACTAGCGGGCGGGTACGAGCAGTACTTC
TRBV6-6	TRBJ1-6	.	.	CASRPNGQPVNSPLHF	TGTGCCAGCAGACCAAATGGACAGCCTGTTAATTCACCCCTCCACTTT
TRBV5-1	TRBJ2-5	.	.	CASSLGDSQETQYF	TGCGCCAGCAGCTTGGGGGACTCCCAAGAGACCCAGTACTTC
TRBV9	TRBJ2-7	once	.	CASSPRGIEYEQYF	TGTGCCAGCAGCCCCCGGGGGATTGAGTACGAGCAGTACTTC